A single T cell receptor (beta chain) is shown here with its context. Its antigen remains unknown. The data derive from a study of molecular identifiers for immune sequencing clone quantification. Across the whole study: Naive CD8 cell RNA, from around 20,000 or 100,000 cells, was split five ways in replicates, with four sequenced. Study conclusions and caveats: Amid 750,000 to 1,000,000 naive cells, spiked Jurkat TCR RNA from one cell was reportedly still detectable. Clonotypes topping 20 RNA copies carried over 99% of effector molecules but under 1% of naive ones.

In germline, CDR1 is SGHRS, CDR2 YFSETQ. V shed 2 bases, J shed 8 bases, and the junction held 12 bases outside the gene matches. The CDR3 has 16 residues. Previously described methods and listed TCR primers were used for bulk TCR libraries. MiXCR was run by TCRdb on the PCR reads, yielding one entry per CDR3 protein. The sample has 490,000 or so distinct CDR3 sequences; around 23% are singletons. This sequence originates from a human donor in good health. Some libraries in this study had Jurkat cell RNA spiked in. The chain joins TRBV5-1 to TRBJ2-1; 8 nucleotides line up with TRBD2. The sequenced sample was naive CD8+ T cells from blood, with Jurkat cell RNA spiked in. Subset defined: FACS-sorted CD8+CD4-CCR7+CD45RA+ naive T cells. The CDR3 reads CASSFVSGGGPYEQFF. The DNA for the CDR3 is TGCGCCAGCAGCTTCGTATCGGGGGGGGGCCCATATGAGCAGTTCTTC.